This T cell receptor beta chain is drawn from a study of early T cells in non-severe SARS-CoV-2 infection. The protocol attached unique molecular identifiers to individual cDNA molecules. TCRdb redid the calling of the 5' RACE reads with MiXCR, one entry per CDR3 protein. This table has some 40,000 distinct CDR3 sequences, roughly 5% appearing once. The study's findings and limits: Matching results from VDJdb favored anti-spike CD8 responses, leaving private and CD4 specificities undetected.

This clonotype was seen many times. Its cognate antigen is unknown. Per the germline V gene, CDR1 is KGHSH and CDR2 is LQKENI. The CDR3 totals 15 residues. Trimming took 2 bases from V and 5 from J, leaving 15 bases between them. V usage is TRBV18 and J usage is TRBJ1-1; D is perhaps TRBD1 (5 bases). This TCR derives from an adult who was a healthcare worker with PCR-confirmed SARS-CoV-2 infection or an uninfected control (not recorded which). Sequencing used whole blood. The CDR3 sequence: CASSPSSGGGTEAFF. In DNA form, the CDR3 reads TGTGCCAGCTCACCATCGAGCGGGGGGGGGACTGAAGCTTTCTTT. The variable domain in full, with the rest retrieved from reference TRBV18 and TRBJ1-1, is NAGVMQNPRHLVRRRGQEARLRCSPMKGHSHVYWYRQLPEEGLKFMVYLQKENIIDESGMPKERFSAEFPKEGPSILRIQQVVRGDSAAYFCASSPSSGGGTEAFFGQGTRLTVV.